This T cell receptor beta chain was found in a study of blood T cell repertoires in COVID-19. Study-level information: Collection of acute and convalescent COVID-19 samples took place in the United States, Italy and Spain. The analysed material was cDNA or gDNA that came from T cells, B-cell-depleted T cells, or PBMCs.

As originally analysed: Amplifying reference gene primers gave estimates of nucleated cell counts. Sequencing was performed with immunoSEQ multiplex PCR; in TCRdb, only in-frame clones are kept and a portion is missing. V and J calls and clone size are those listed in that table; D and trimming were worked out from the DNA. The sample carries some 300,000 clones, around 90% recorded once. The germline V gene encodes CDR1 LGHDT and CDR2 YNNKEL (reference sequence). The length of the CDR3 is 14 residues. Trimming removed 0 bases from V and 6 bases from J, with 9 bases in between. During active infection, Seattle patients enrolled and were then monitored through disease.

This clonotype originated in a woman in her thirties or forties with COVID-19, enrolled during active disease. The J gene is TRBJ2-1, the V gene TRBV3-1 (or the pseudogene TRBV3-2); D unclear. The material sequenced was peripheral blood. CDR3 residues: CASSQDQWLNEQFF. The CDR3 nucleotides read TGTGCCAGCAGCCAAGATCAGTGGCTCAATGAGCAGTTCTTC.